This is a list of T cell receptor beta chains from one sample in a study of T cells in Graves' hyperthyroidism and ophthalmopathy. A single record per CDR3 protein comes from TCRdb applying MiXCR to the multiplex PCR reads. This sample has fewer than 650,000 distinct CDR3 sequences, with 13% to 15% found just once. Material for sequencing was blood. These TCRs come from a woman under 30 with Graves' ophthalmopathy. The CDR3 runs from the conserved cysteine through the conserved F or W. The D gene is left open where the match is weak. Only some rows state a clone size, as once, few, many or a class for expanded clones.

len	abundance	v_gene	d_gene	j_gene	CDR3nt	CDR3aa
15	-	TRBV11-2	TRBD1	TRBJ2-7	TGTGCCAGCAGCTTAGAGAACAGGGGGTCCTACGAGCAGTACTTC	CASSLENRGSYEQYF
15	many	TRBV7-9	TRBD1	TRBJ1-5	TGTGCCAGCAGCGAGGGGGGACAGGCATATCAGCCCCAGCATTTT	CASSEGGQAYQPQHF
16	many	TRBV13	TRBD1	TRBJ2-5	TGTGCCAGCAGCGTTCGGGACAGGGTTTACCAAGAGACCCAGTACTTC	CASSVRDRVYQETQYF
14	few	TRBV28	-	TRBJ1-1	TGTGCCAGCACTCCTCCCGGGGGCTTCACTGAAGCTTTCTTT	CASTPPGGFTEAFF
13	-	TRBV5-4	TRBD1	TRBJ1-1	TGTGCCAGCAGCCAAGGGACAGAGGCTGAAGCTTTCTTT	CASSQGTEAEAFF
20	few	TRBV4-2	TRBD2	TRBJ2-2	TGTGCCAGCAGCTCCGATGGGACTAGCGGGATGCAAGCGAACACCGGGGAGCTGTTTTTT	CASSSDGTSGMQANTGELFF
13	-	TRBV6-1	-	TRBJ1-2	TGTGCCAGCAGCACTGTCCCTCGCTATGGCTACACCTTC	CASSTVPRYGYTF
14	many	TRBV7-2	-	TRBJ2-1	TGTGCCAGCAGCTTCCGGGACTGGGACAATGAGCAGTTCTTC	CASSFRDWDNEQFF
18	many	TRBV20-1	TRBD2	TRBJ2-5	TGCAGTGCTAGACCTGGACTAGCGGGCGTCACGAGGAGGGATTTTTTGTACTTC	CSARPGLAGVTRRDFLYF
12	many	TRBV30	-	TRBJ2-7	TGTGCCTGGAGTGGAGGTGCAGACGAGCAGTACTTC	CAWSGGADEQYF
13	-	TRBV7-9	-	TRBJ2-3	TGTGCCAGCAGCTATGACCAAATAAATACGCAGTATTTT	CASSYDQINTQYF
14	many	TRBV11-2	TRBD1	TRBJ2-7	TGTGCCAGCAGCTCCCTCCAGGGGGCCGGGGAGCAGTACTTC	CASSSLQGAGEQYF
14	few	TRBV13	-	TRBJ2-7	TGTGCCAGTACGCCTAGGACCCCGCCCCACGAGCAGTACTTC	CASTPRTPPHEQYF
15	many	TRBV28	TRBD1	TRBJ2-1	TGTGCCAGCAATATTCCGGGACAGCCCTACAATGAGCAGTTCTTC	CASNIPGQPYNEQFF
13	many	TRBV11-1	-	TRBJ2-4	TGTGCCAGCAGCTTAGGTCCGAAGGACATTCAGTACTTC	CASSLGPKDIQYF
17	many	TRBV28	TRBD1	TRBJ1-2	TGTGCCAGCAGTCCCACGGGGACAGGACCAGCTAACTATGGCTACACCTTC	CASSPTGTGPANYGYTF
13	few	TRBV20-1	-	TRBJ1-1	TGCAGTGCTAGAGAGGGGCAGGAGACCGAAGCTTTCTTT	CSAREGQETEAFF
11	many	TRBV6-1	-	TRBJ2-1	TGTGCCAGCAGCAGGGAGAATGAGCAGTTCTTC	CASSRENEQFF
17	many	TRBV4-1	TRBD2	TRBJ2-1	TGCGCCAGCAGCCAAGTCCCTACTAGCGGGAGTCACAATGAGCAGTTCTTC	CASSQVPTSGSHNEQFF
14	-	TRBV27	-	TRBJ1-5	TGTGCCAGCAGTCCCGAATTGGCAGATCAGCCCCAGCATTTT	CASSPELADQPQHF
14	many	TRBV30	-	TRBJ1-1	TGTGCCTGGAGTGTAAGTGTAGTGGGTACTGAAGCTTTCTTT	CAWSVSVVGTEAFF
14	many	TRBV28	-	TRBJ1-1	TGTGCCAGCAGTTTAGCGACAACGAACACTGAAGCTTTCTTT	CASSLATTNTEAFF
15	-	TRBV14	TRBD2	TRBJ2-7	TGTGCCAGCAGCGAAAGACTAGCGGGAGTCCACGAGCAGTACTTC	CASSERLAGVHEQYF
17	many	TRBV11-1	TRBD2	TRBJ2-1	TGTGCCAGCACCCCGGGACTAGCGGGTCCCGGGGGCAATGAGCAGTTCTTC	CASTPGLAGPGGNEQFF
15	many	TRBV20-1	TRBD1	TRBJ2-3	TGCAGTGCTAGAGTCCCGGGACAGGGGCCAGATACGCAGTATTTT	CSARVPGQGPDTQYF
15	-	TRBV5-1	-	TRBJ2-1	TGCGCCAGCAGCTTGGGTGAGGCCCCCTACAATGAGCAGTTCTTC	CASSLGEAPYNEQFF
15	few	TRBV20-1	-	TRBJ2-1	TGCAGTGCTAGAGATTCTCTATTCCTATACAATGAGCAGTTCTTC	CSARDSLFLYNEQFF
16	many	TRBV18	-	TRBJ1-4	TGTGCCAGCTCACCAGCCTCGACAGCAACTAATGAAAAACTGTTTTTT	CASSPASTATNEKLFF
17	many	TRBV7-9	TRBD1	TRBJ2-5	TGTGCCAGCAGCCAACTCCGAGGACAGGGGGCTGAAGAGACCCAGTACTTC	CASSQLRGQGAEETQYF
12	-	TRBV28	-	TRBJ1-2	TGTGCCAGCAGCACGGGACAAGGTGGCTACACCTTC	CASSTGQGGYTF
13	-	TRBV29-1	-	TRBJ1-1	TGCAGCGTTGCCCCCAACAGGGTTACTGAAGCTTTCTTT	CSVAPNRVTEAFF
14	many	TRBV2	TRBD2	TRBJ2-1	TGTGCCAGCACTCCGGGACTAGCGGAAAATGAGCAGTTCTTC	CASTPGLAENEQFF
14	many	TRBV2	-	TRBJ1-5	TGTGCCAGCAGTGAAGGAGGGGGAGGACAGCCCCAGCATTTT	CASSEGGGGQPQHF
15	-	TRBV20-1	TRBD1	TRBJ1-1	TGCAGTGCTAGACCCTCCGGGACAGGGGGCACTGAAGCTTTCTTT	CSARPSGTGGTEAFF
13	many	TRBV5-1	-	TRBJ2-5	TGCGCCAGCAGCTCGCGAGACGGGGAGACCCAGTACTTC	CASSSRDGETQYF
15	-	TRBV20-1	-	TRBJ1-5	TGCAGTGCCAATGGGGGGGGGACGGTCAATCAGCCCCAGCATTTT	CSANGGGTVNQPQHF
16	-	TRBV10-3	TRBD2	TRBJ2-3	TGTGCCATCAGTGACGGGACTAGCGGGAAGACAGATACGCAGTATTTT	CAISDGTSGKTDTQYF
15	-	TRBV7-2	-	TRBJ2-7	TGTGCCAGCAGCTTAGTCGACAGCCCCTCCTACGAGCAGTACTTC	CASSLVDSPSYEQYF
15	many	TRBV27	-	TRBJ2-7	TGTGCCAGCATCTTACTACCGGGACCATATCCGTGGCAGTACTTC	CASILLPGPYPWQYF
18	few	TRBV19	TRBD2	TRBJ2-1	TGTGCCAGTAGTATAAATCCCTGGGCGGGAGGGCCCCACAATGAGCAGTTCTTC	CASSINPWAGGPHNEQFF
13	many	TRBV7-6	-	TRBJ2-3	TGTGCCAGCAGCTTAGTTGTCACAGATACGCAGTATTTT	CASSLVVTDTQYF
14	many	TRBV7-9	-	TRBJ2-1	TGTGCCAGCAGCTTAACTAGTATATACAATGAGCAGTTCTTC	CASSLTSIYNEQFF
12	-	TRBV4-1	TRBD2	TRBJ2-1	TGCGCCAGCAGCCAAGTAGCGGGTGGGCAGTTCTTC	CASSQVAGGQFF
15	many	TRBV2	-	TRBJ1-6	TGTGCCAGCAGTGATCGGTTCGTTGGGAGTTCACCCCTCCACTTT	CASSDRFVGSSPLHF
13	-	TRBV29-1	-	TRBJ1-5	TGCAGCGTTGAAGTCGATAAAGGATCGTCCCAGCATTTT	CSVEVDKGSSQHF
18	-	TRBV27	-	TRBJ2-1	TGTGCCAGCAGTTTAAATGTGCCCCCGAGGCTGCTTGAGGATGAGCAGTTCTTC	CASSLNVPPRLLEDEQFF
14	few	TRBV7-9	TRBD1	TRBJ2-2	TGTGCCAGCAGATCAGGGGGCCGCACCGGGGAGCTGTTTTTT	CASRSGGRTGELFF
14	many	TRBV29-1	-	TRBJ2-1	TGCAGCGTGCTCCGGGATCGTGGATCCAATGAGCAGTTCTTC	CSVLRDRGSNEQFF
14	many	TRBV7-9	-	TRBJ1-5	TGTGCCAGCACTCGGGGGGGCTCCAATCAGCCCCAGCATTTT	CASTRGGSNQPQHF
14	-	TRBV19	TRBD1	TRBJ2-5	TGTGCCAGCAGGGGACAGGGAAACCAAGAGACCCAGTACTTC	CASRGQGNQETQYF
14	-	TRBV7-9	TRBD2	TRBJ2-7	TGTGCCAGCAGCTATAGCGGGAGGGCCGGCGAGCAGTACTTC	CASSYSGRAGEQYF
13	few	TRBV27	TRBD2	TRBJ2-7	TGTGCCACCCCGCGGGGGGGGCCCTACGAGCAGTACTTC	CATPRGGPYEQYF
11	many	TRBV12-3/TRBV12-4	-	TRBJ2-5	TGTGCCAGCAGTTTAGGGCAGGGTCTGTACTTC	CASSLGQGLYF
18	-	TRBV4-1	-	TRBJ1-2	TGCGCCAGCAGCCCACGAAATATCCGGGGTAATTTGGACTATGGCTACACCTTC	CASSPRNIRGNLDYGYTF
16	few	TRBV25-1	TRBD2	TRBJ2-1	TGTGCCAGCAGTGAATCACGCGGGGGGTCTTACAATGAGCAGTTCTTC	CASSESRGGSYNEQFF
14	many	TRBV28	TRBD1	TRBJ1-5	TGTGCCATCGGGACAGGGGGCGGCAATCAGCCCCAGCATTTT	CAIGTGGGNQPQHF
15	-	TRBV28	TRBD2	TRBJ2-1	TGTGCCAGCAGATCTGGGACTAGCGGGTCTCCGGGGCAGTTCTTC	CASRSGTSGSPGQFF
20	-	TRBV6-4	-	TRBJ2-3	TGTGCCAGCAGCGGCGGTCACCCTCTCCTTGACGGGGCGTGCACAGATACGCAGTATTTT	CASSGGHPLLDGACTDTQYF
20	many	TRBV12-3/TRBV12-4	TRBD2	TRBJ2-1	TGTGCCAGCAGGCAGTCGGGACTAGCGGGAGGGCTGAGCTCCTACAATGAGCAGTTCTTC	CASRQSGLAGGLSSYNEQFF